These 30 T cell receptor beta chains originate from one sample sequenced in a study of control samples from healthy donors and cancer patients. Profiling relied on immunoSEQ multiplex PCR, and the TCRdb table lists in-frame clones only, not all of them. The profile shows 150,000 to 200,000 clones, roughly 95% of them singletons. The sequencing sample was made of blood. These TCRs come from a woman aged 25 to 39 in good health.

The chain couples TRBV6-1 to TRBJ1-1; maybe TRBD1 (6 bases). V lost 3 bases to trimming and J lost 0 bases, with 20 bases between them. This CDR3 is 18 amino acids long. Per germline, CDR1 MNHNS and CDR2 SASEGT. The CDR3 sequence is CASSEWGGRVDMNTEAFF. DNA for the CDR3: TGTGCCAGCAGTGAGTGGGGGGGCAGGGTCGACATGAACACTGAAGCTTTCTTT.

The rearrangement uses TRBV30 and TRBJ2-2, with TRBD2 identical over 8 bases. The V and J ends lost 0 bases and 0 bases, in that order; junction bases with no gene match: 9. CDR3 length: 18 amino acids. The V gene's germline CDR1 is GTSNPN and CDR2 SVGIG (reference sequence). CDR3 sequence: CAWSVRRTSTSNTGELFF. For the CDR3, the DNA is TGTGCCTGGAGTGTACGTCGGACTAGCACCTCGAACACCGGGGAGCTGTTTTTT.

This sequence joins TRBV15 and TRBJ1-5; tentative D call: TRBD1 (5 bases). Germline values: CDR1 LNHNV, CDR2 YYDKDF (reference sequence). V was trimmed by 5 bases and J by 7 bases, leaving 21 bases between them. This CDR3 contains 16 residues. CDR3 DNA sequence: TGTGCCACCAGCGGCCAGCAGGGATTCGGTAGGCAGCCCCAGCATTTT. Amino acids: CATSGQQGFGRQPQHF.

CDR3 protein: CASSQVDQFNSPLHF. The CDR3 DNA reads TGCGCCAGCAGCCAAGTGGACCAATTTAATTCACCCCTCCACTTT. The chain recombines TRBV4-1 with TRBJ1-6; D gene unclear. CDR1 is MGHRA and CDR2 is YSYEKL in the germline V gene. The V end was cut by 1 base, the J end by 6 bases, with 10 bases between. CDR3 length equals 15 residues.

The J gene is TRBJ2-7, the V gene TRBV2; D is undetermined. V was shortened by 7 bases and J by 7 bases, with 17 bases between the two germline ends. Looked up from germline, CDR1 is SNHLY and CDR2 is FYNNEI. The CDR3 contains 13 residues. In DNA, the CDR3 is TGTGCCAGCACTCTCCCCTCCCGTGGGGAGCAGTACTTC. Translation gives CASTLPSRGEQYF.

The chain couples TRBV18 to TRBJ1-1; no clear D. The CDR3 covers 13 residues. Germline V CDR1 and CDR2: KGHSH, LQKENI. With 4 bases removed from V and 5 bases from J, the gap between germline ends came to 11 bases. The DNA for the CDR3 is TGTGCCAGCTCACTCATCGTTGGTACTGAAGCTTTCTTT. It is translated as CASSLIVGTEAFF. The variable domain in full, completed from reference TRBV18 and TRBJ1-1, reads NAGVMQNPRHLVRRRGQEARLRCSPMKGHSHVYWYRQLPEEGLKFMVYLQKENIIDESGMPKERFSAEFPKEGPSILRIQQVVRGDSAAYFCASSLIVGTEAFFGQGTRLTVV.

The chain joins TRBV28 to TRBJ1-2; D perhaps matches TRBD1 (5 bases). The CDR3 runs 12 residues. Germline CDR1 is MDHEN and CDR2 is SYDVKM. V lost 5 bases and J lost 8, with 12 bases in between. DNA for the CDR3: TGTGCCAGCAGTCCCGTGGGGGGGGGCTACACCTTC. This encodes CASSPVGGGYTF.

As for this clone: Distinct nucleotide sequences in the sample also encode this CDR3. CDR3 DNA: TGTGCCAGCAGTCCCCGACAGGGTGGTTTCTACGAGCAGTACTTC. Translating gives CASSPRQGGFYEQYF. This rearrangement joins TRBV2 to TRBJ2-7; 7 bases are shared with TRBD1. CDR3 length: 15 residues. Unmatched junction bases numbered 10, after V lost 5 bases and J lost 3 bases. CDR1 is SNHLY, CDR2 FYNNEI, per germline.

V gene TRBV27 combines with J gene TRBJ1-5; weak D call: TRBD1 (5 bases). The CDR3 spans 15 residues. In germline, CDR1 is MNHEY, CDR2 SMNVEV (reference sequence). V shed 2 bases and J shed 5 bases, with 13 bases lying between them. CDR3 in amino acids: CASSLRGRVDQPQHF. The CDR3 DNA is TGTGCCAGCAGTTTAAGGGGTCGGGTGGATCAGCCCCAGCATTTT.

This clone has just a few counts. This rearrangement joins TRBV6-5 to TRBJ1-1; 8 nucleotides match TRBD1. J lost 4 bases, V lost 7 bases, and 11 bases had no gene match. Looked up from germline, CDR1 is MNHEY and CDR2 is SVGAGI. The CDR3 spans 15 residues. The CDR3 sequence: CASTTGGGGGTEAFF. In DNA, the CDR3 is TGTGCCAGCACCACAGGGGGAGGGGGCGGCACTGAAGCTTTCTTT.

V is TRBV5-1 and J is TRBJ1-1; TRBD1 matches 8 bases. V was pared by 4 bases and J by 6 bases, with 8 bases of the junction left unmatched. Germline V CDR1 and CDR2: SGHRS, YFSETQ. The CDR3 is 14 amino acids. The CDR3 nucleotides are TGCGCCAGCAGCCGGGAACAGGGGGGATCTGAAGCTTTCTTT. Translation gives CASSREQGGSEAFF.

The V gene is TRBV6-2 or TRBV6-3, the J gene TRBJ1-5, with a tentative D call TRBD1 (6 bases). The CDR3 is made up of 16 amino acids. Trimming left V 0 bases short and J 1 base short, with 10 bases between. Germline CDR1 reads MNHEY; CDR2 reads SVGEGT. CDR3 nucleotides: TGTGCCAGCAGTTACTCGAGGGGGGCGAGCAATCAGCCCCAGCATTTT. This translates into CASSYSRGASNQPQHF.

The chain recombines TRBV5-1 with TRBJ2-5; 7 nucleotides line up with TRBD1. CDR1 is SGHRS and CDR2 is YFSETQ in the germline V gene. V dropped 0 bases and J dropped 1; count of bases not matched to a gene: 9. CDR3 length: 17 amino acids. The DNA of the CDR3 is TGCGCCAGCAGCTTGGTAGGGGACAGCGACCGCCAAGAGACCCAGTACTTC. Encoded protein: CASSLVGDSDRQETQYF.

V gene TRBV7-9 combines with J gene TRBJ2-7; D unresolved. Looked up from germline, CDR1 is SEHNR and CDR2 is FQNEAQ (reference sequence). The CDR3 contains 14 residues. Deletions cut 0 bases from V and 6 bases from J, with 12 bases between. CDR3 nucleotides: TGTGCCAGCAGCTTAGCTGAAGCCACTGCCGAGCAGTACTTC. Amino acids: CASSLAEATAEQYF.

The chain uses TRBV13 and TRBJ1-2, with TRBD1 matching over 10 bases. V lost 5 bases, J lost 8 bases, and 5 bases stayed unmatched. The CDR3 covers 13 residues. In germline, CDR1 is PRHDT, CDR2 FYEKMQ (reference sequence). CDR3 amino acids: CASSPGTGDGYTF. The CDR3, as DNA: TGTGCCAGCAGCCCCGGGACAGGGGACGGCTACACCTTC.

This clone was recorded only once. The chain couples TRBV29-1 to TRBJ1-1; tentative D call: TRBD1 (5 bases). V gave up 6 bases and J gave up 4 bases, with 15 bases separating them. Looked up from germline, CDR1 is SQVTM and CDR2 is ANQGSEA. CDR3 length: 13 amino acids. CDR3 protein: CSVEPGGSTEAFF. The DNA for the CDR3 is TGCAGCGTGGAGCCGGGGGGGAGCACTGAAGCTTTCTTT.

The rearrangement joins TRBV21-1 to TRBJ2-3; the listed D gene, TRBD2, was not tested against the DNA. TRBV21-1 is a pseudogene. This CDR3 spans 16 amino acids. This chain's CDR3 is CASSKTSACLTDTQYF. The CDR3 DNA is TGTGCCAGCAGCAAGACTAGCGCGTGCCTCACAGATACGCAGTATTTT.

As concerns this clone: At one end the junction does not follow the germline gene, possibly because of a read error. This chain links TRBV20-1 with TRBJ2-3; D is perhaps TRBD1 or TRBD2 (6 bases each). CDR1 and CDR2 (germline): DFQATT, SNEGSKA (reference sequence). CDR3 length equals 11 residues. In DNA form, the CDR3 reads TGCAGTACTAGGGGGGTGGATACGCAGTATTTT. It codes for CSTRGVDTQYF.

The CDR3 sequence is CASSLRREGTYEQYF. The CDR3 coding sequence is TGCGCCAGCAGCCTCCGGCGGGAGGGAACCTACGAGCAGTACTTC. This chain joins TRBV5-1 and TRBJ2-7, with 9 bases that match TRBD2. After removal of 4 bases from V and 2 bases from J, the junction contained 7 bases not matched to a gene. Looked up from germline, CDR1 is SGHRS and CDR2 is YFSETQ. CDR3 length: 15 amino acids.

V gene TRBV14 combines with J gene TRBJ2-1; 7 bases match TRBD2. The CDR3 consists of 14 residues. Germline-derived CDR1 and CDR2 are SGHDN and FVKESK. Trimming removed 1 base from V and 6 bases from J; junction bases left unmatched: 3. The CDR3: CASSQVASGNEQFF. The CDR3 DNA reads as TGTGCCAGCAGCCAAGTGGCTAGCGGCAATGAGCAGTTCTTC.

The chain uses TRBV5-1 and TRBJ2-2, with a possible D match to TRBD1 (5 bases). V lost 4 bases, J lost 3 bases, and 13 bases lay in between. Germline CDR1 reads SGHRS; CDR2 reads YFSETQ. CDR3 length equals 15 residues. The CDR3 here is CASSLTGSHTGELFF. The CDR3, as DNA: TGCGCCAGCAGCCTCACAGGCAGCCACACCGGGGAGCTGTTTTTT.

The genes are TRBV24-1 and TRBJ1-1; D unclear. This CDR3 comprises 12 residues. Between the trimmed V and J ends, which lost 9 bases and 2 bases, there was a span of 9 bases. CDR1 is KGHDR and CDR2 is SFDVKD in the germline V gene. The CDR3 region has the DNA TGTGCCACCTCTGGGGTAAACACTGAAGCTTTCTTT. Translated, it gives CATSGVNTEAFF.

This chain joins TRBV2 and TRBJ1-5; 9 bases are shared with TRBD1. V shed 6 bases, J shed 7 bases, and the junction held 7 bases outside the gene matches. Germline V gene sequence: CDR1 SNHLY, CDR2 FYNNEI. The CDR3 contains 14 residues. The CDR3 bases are TGTGCCAGCAGCTGGACAGGGGTAGGCCAGCCCCAGCATTTT. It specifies CASSWTGVGQPQHF.

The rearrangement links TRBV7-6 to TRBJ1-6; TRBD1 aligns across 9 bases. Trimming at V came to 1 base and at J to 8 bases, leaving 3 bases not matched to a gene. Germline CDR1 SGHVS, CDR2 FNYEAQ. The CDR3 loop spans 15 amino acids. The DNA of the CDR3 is TGTGCCAGCAGCTTAGTGGGACAGGGAGATTCACCCCTCCACTTT. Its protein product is CASSLVGQGDSPLHF.

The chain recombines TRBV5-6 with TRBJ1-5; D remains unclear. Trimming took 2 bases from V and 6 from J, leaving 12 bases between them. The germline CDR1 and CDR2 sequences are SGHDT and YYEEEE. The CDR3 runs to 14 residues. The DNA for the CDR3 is TGTGCCAGCAGCTTTTATACGACGGGTCAGCCCCAGCATTTT. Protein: CASSFYTTGQPQHF.

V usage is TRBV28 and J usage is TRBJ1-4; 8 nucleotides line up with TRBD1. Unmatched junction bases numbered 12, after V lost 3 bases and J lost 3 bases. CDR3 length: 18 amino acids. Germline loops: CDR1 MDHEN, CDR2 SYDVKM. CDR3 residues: CASSFSGGEEISNEKLFF. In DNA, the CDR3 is TGTGCCAGCAGTTTCTCAGGGGGCGAAGAAATTTCTAATGAAAAACTGTTTTTT.

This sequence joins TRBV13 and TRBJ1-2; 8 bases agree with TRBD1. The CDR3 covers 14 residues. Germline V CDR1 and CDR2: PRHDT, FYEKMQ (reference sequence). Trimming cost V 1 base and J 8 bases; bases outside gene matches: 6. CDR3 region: CASSLAADREGYTF. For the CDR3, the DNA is TGTGCCAGCAGCTTAGCTGCGGACAGGGAAGGCTACACCTTC.

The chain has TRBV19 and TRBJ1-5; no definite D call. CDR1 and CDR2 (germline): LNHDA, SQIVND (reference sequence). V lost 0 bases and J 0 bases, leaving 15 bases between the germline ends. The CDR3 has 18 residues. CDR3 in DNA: TGTGCCAGTAGTATAGATCCGAGCGGACCCCATAGCAATCAGCCCCAGCATTTT. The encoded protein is CASSIDPSGPHSNQPQHF. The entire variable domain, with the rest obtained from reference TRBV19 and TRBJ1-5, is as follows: DGGITQSPKYLFRKEGQNVTLSCEQNLNHDAMYWYRQDPGQGLRLIYYSQIVNDFQKGDIAEGYSVSREKKESFPLTVTSAQKNPTAFYLCASSIDPSGPHSNQPQHFGDGTRLSIL.

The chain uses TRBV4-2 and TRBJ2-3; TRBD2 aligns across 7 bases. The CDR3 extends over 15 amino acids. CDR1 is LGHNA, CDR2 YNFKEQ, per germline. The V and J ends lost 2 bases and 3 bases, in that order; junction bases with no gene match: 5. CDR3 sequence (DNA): TGTGCCAGCAGCCAACCAGCGGGGATGACAGATACGCAGTATTTT. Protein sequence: CASSQPAGMTDTQYF.

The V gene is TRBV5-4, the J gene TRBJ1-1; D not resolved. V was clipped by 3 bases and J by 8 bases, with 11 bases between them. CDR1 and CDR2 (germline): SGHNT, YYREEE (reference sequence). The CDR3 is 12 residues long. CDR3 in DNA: TGTGCCAGCAGCTCCTGGACGAACGAAGCTTTCTTT. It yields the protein CASSSWTNEAFF.